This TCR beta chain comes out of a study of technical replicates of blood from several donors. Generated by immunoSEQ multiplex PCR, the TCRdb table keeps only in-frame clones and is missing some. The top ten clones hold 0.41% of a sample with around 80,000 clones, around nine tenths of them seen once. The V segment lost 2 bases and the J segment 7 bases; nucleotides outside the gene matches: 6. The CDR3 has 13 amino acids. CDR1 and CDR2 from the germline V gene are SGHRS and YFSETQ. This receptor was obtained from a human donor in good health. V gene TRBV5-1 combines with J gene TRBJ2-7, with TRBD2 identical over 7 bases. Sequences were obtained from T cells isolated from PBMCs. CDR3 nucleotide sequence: TGCGCCAGCAGCTTTGGGCGGCGGGGGGAGCAGTACTTC. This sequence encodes CASSFGRRGEQYF.